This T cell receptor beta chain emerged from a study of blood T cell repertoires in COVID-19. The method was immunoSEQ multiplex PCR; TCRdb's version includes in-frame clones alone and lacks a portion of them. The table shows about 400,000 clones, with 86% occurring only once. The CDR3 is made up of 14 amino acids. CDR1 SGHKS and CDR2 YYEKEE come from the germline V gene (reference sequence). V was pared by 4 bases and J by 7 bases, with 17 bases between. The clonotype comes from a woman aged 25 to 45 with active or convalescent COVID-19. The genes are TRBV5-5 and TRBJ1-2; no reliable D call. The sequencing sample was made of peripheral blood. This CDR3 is CASSTPPTVGGYTF. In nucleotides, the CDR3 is TGTGCCAGCAGCACCCCCCCCACAGTTGGTGGCTACACCTTC.